This T cell receptor (beta chain) was recorded in a study of T cell changes during pregnancy in multiple sclerosis. CDR1 and CDR2 (germline): LNHNV, YYDKDF (reference sequence). The CDR3 has 16 amino acids. V lost 0 bases, J lost 1 base, and 12 bases lay in between. Using immunoSEQ multiplex PCR, the repertoire was profiled, and TCRdb retains in-frame clones only, with some absent. The sample records some 28,000 clones, 70% to 90% being singletons. The chain is built from TRBV15 and TRBJ1-1; no reliable D call. The sequence derives from a female donor with multiple sclerosis, enrolled in a pregnancy study. The sequenced sample was CD8+ T cells from peripheral blood mononuclear cells, obtained before pregnancy. DNA for the CDR3: TGTGCCACCAGCAGAGACCTCGTGAGCTCGAACACTGAAGCTTTCTTT. This sequence encodes CATSRDLVSSNTEAFF. The whole variable domain, remainder taken from reference TRBV15 and TRBJ1-1, is DAMVIQNPRYQVTQFGKPVTLSCSQTLNHNVMYWYQQKSSQAPKLLFHYYDKDFNNEADTPDNFQSRRPNTSFCFLDIRSPGLGDTAMYLCATSRDLVSSNTEAFFGQGTRLTVV.